A single sample gave rise to the 12 T cell receptor beta chains below, sequenced in a study of human T cells and chemical hapten exposure (dated by TCRdb to the early 2020s). Libraries were made using RACE. The reads were generated on a NextSeq 500. TCRdb ran its own pipeline on the public reads, namely fastp trimming at Q25 and MiXCR clone calling, and kept in-frame beta chains. Rows with a matching CDR3 protein are joined into one entry that keeps the most common DNA and genes. Counted in this sample were fewer than 500,000 distinct CDR3 sequences; roughly 5% of them appeared once. The ten largest make up 2% to 2.5% of the sample. Interpreted using the paper, the time point label stands for: patch test 1, 2 weeks after DPC sensitization. This specimen's treatment or condition label, per the study, means: therapeutic diphenylcyclopropenone sensitization with weekly scalp DPC. The material sequenced was whole blood, taken in connection with sensitization to the hapten diphenylcyclopropenone (DPC). All receptors come from a woman between 45 and 65 years old with alopecia areata. Some clones in this sample may be carry-over from other donors' samples.

This clonotype was observed at least ten times. The chain links TRBV4-2 to TRBJ2-3; 10 bases fit TRBD1. Germline trimming cut 3 bases from V and 2 bases from J; bases unmatched to any gene: 2. Germline V gene sequence: CDR1 LGHNA, CDR2 YNFKEQ. The CDR3 is 15 residues long. The CDR3 region is CASSQGQGITDTQYF. The DNA of the CDR3 is TGTGCCAGCAGCCAGGGACAGGGGATCACAGATACGCAGTATTTT.

The genes are TRBV28 and TRBJ1-1; D not certain. The V gene's germline CDR1 is MDHEN and CDR2 SYDVKM. This CDR3 has 13 amino acids. V lost 7 bases, J lost 2 bases, and 11 bases lay in between. The DNA of the CDR3 is TGTGCCAGCACCCTAGGACTAAACACTGAAGCTTTCTTT. Translated, it gives CASTLGLNTEAFF. The full variable domain, with the rest looked up from reference TRBV28 and TRBJ1-1, is DVKVTQSSRYLVKRTGEKVFLECVQDMDHENMFWYRQDPGLGLRLIYFSYDVKMKEKGDIPEGYSVSREKKERFSLILESASTNQTSMYLCASTLGLNTEAFFGQGTRLTVV.

Worth noting for this clonotype: A read error is likely, as this CDR3 ends without the conserved phenylalanine or tryptophan. V gene TRBV5-1 combines with J gene TRBJ2-1; 11 nucleotides align to TRBD2. CDR1 is SGHRS, CDR2 YFSETQ, per germline. The CDR3 has 15 amino acids. The junction had 5 bases not matched to a gene; V was cut back by 4 bases and J by 5 bases. The CDR3 loop is CASSLTSGGHNEQFL. The CDR3 DNA is TGCGCCAGCAGCCTTACTAGCGGGGGCCACAATGAGCAGTTCTTA.

The V and J genes are TRBV20-1 and TRBJ2-3, with D perhaps TRBD1 or TRBD2 (5 bases each). There are 13 residues in the CDR3. Germline V lookup: CDR1 DFQATT, CDR2 SNEGSKA (reference sequence). Trimming stripped 6 bases from V and 2 bases from J, with 12 bases between. DNA for the CDR3: TGCAGTGCGGATCGGGACCCCACAGATACGCAGTATTTT. This translates into CSADRDPTDTQYF.

This clonotype was counted only a few times. The chain joins TRBV29-1 to TRBJ2-5, with 7 nucleotides matching TRBD2. CDR1 is SQVTM, CDR2 ANQGSEA, per germline. This CDR3 region has 13 residues. Trimming cost V 4 bases and J 2 bases; bases outside gene matches: 4. The CDR3 spells CSVVTSWQETQYF. The CDR3 coding sequence is TGCAGCGTTGTGACTAGCTGGCAAGAGACCCAGTACTTC.

This clonotype was recorded many times. The CDR3 reads CSVSGQEYTDTQYF. The CDR3 region has the DNA TGCAGCGTATCCGGACAGGAGTACACAGATACGCAGTATTTT. The chain is built from TRBV29-1 and TRBJ2-3; the match to TRBD1 covers 7 bases. CDR1 SQVTM and CDR2 ANQGSEA come from the germline V gene. The junction had 8 bases not matched to a gene; V was cut back by 6 bases and J by 2 bases. This CDR3 comprises 14 residues.

This clonotype came up a few times. This rearrangement joins TRBV5-6 to TRBJ1-1; D is uncertain. Trimming removed 0 bases from V and 1 base from J, with 13 bases in between. CDR3 size: 16 residues. Germline lookup yields CDR1 SGHDT and CDR2 YYEEEE. The CDR3 loop reads CASSLEGGEGNTEAFF. CDR3 coding DNA: TGTGCCAGCAGCTTGGAGGGCGGAGAAGGGAACACTGAAGCTTTCTTT.

In the case of this clonotype: One base away lies a much larger clone, so this may be a sequencing read error. V usage is TRBV11-2 and J usage is TRBJ1-2; possible D gene TRBD1, 5 bases. The CDR3 is 16 residues long. Trimming pared 4 bases from V and 4 bases from J, leaving 19 bases between. Germline CDR1 and CDR2: SGHAT and FQNNGV. This chain's CDR3 is CASSSTMGPRPYGYTF. The CDR3 DNA is TGTGCCAGCAGCTCAACCATGGGGCCTAGACCCTATGGCTACACCTTC.

V gene TRBV10-3 combines with J gene TRBJ1-1; maybe TRBD1 (5 bases). The germline CDR1 and CDR2 sequences are ENHRY and SYGVKD. The CDR3 covers 13 residues. The ends were cut back, 7 bases at V and 1 base at J, with 10 bases in the middle. CDR3 region: CAITGTENTEAFF. CDR3 DNA sequence: TGTGCCATCACCGGGACGGAGAACACTGAAGCTTTCTTT.

This clonotype has a count of ten or more. The rearrangement joins TRBV7-8 to TRBJ1-2; TRBD1 matches at 8 bases. The V gene end was trimmed by 4 bases and the J gene end by 6 bases; junction bases not matched to a gene: 4. CDR1 is SGHVS and CDR2 is FQNEAQ in the germline V gene. The CDR3 is 13 amino acids. CDR3 nucleotides: TGTGCCAGCAGCTCCGACAGGGGCCATGGCTACACCTTC. Protein: CASSSDRGHGYTF.

The chain is built from TRBV20-1 and TRBJ2-1, with D tentatively TRBD2 (6 bases). Germline V gene data show CDR1 as DFQATT and CDR2 as SNEGSKA (reference sequence). CDR3 length equals 18 residues. The germline V and J ends were trimmed by 1 base and 0 bases, with 19 bases remaining between them. CDR3 in DNA: TGCAGTGCTAGAGCCCTGACTAGTGTAACCATCTCCTACAATGAGCAGTTCTTC. Translating gives CSARALTSVTISYNEQFF.

This clonotype has just a few counts. The chain has TRBV2 and TRBJ1-3; the D is unclear. The CDR3 covers 17 residues. Looked up from germline, CDR1 is SNHLY and CDR2 is FYNNEI. Between the trimmed V and J ends, which lost 3 bases and 0 bases, there was a span of 15 bases. The chain's CDR3 is CASSDSPGRHSGNTIYF. CDR3 DNA: TGTGCCAGCAGTGATTCTCCTGGGAGGCACTCTGGAAACACCATATATTTT.